This is a list of T cell receptor beta chains from one sample in a study of post-analysis software for immune sequencing data. TCRdb ran MiXCR on the PCR reads and lists one entry per CDR3 protein. The data hold 700,000 to 800,000 distinct CDR3 sequences, with roughly 30% observed a single time. Source material: blood. These receptors were obtained from a girl under 18 with multiple sclerosis. Each CDR3 is given with its conserved first and last residue. The D gene is left open where the match is weak. Size values are once, few and many counts, or a class for expanded clones, and some rows have none.

d_gene: TRBD2; len: 15; abundance: few; j_gene: TRBJ2-1; v_gene: TRBV5-1; CDR3nt: TGCGCCAGCAGTCGCGGGAGCGCGGGGGTGGATGAGCAGTTCTTC; CDR3aa: CASSRGSAGVDEQFF
d_gene: TRBD1; len: 14; abundance: -; j_gene: TRBJ2-7; v_gene: TRBV20-1; CDR3nt: TGCAGTGCTAGGGGGGACAGGGGGGGCAACGAGCAGTACTTC; CDR3aa: CSARGDRGGNEQYF
d_gene: -; len: 15; abundance: many; j_gene: TRBJ2-3; v_gene: TRBV4-3; CDR3nt: TGCGCCAGCAGCCAAGATCCGGGAAGCACAGATACGCAGTATTTT; CDR3aa: CASSQDPGSTDTQYF
d_gene: -; len: 15; abundance: few; j_gene: TRBJ1-2; v_gene: TRBV7-9; CDR3nt: TGTGCCAGCAGCCCGGAAGGGGACGGGCTCTGGGGCTACACCTTC; CDR3aa: CASSPEGDGLWGYTF
d_gene: TRBD1; len: 14; abundance: -; j_gene: TRBJ1-5; v_gene: TRBV24-1; CDR3nt: TGTGCCACCAGTTTCAGGGGGGAGGATCAGCCCCAGCATTTT; CDR3aa: CATSFRGEDQPQHF
d_gene: -; len: 14; abundance: few; j_gene: TRBJ2-5; v_gene: TRBV28; CDR3nt: TGTGCCAGCAGTCCCCGCTTCGGCAAAGAGACCCAGTACTTC; CDR3aa: CASSPRFGKETQYF
d_gene: -; len: 14; abundance: -; j_gene: TRBJ2-3; v_gene: TRBV12-3/TRBV12-4; CDR3nt: TGTGCCAGCAGTTTAGCCAGGGTCAGAGATACGCAGTATTTT; CDR3aa: CASSLARVRDTQYF
d_gene: -; len: 14; abundance: -; j_gene: TRBJ1-4; v_gene: TRBV7-9; CDR3nt: TGTGCCAGCAGCTCCCGGAGAGCTAATGAAAAACTGTTTTTT; CDR3aa: CASSSRRANEKLFF
d_gene: -; len: 15; abundance: few; j_gene: TRBJ2-5; v_gene: TRBV6-5; CDR3nt: TGTGCCAGCAGTTCCCCCGGGAGCACTTCAGAGACCCAGTACTTC; CDR3aa: CASSSPGSTSETQYF
d_gene: TRBD1; len: 13; abundance: -; j_gene: TRBJ1-5; v_gene: TRBV12-5; CDR3nt: TGTGCTAGGGGGCCAGGGGGGAATCAGCCCCAGCATTTT; CDR3aa: CARGPGGNQPQHF
d_gene: TRBD1; len: 16; abundance: many; j_gene: TRBJ1-1; v_gene: TRBV20-1; CDR3nt: TGCAGTGCTAGAATCAGGGGGGAGAGCGGGAACACTGAAGCTTTCTTT; CDR3aa: CSARIRGESGNTEAFF
d_gene: TRBD2; len: 17; abundance: -; j_gene: TRBJ2-5; v_gene: TRBV24-1; CDR3nt: TGTGCCACCAGGGAGCCCCTGAGCGGGAGGGGTGGTGAGACCCAGTACTTC; CDR3aa: CATREPLSGRGGETQYF
d_gene: -; len: 12; abundance: few; j_gene: TRBJ2-7; v_gene: TRBV29-1; CDR3nt: TGCAGCGTTGGCGGACGCAGCCACGAGCAGTACTTC; CDR3aa: CSVGGRSHEQYF
d_gene: TRBD1; len: 14; abundance: -; j_gene: TRBJ1-2; v_gene: TRBV2; CDR3nt: TGTGCCAACCAGGGGGGGGACATCCTCTATGGCTACACCTTC; CDR3aa: CANQGGDILYGYTF
d_gene: -; len: 17; abundance: -; j_gene: TRBJ1-6; v_gene: TRBV7-2; CDR3nt: TGTGCCAGCAGCCAAAGGGCAGGCAGCTCCTATAATTCACCCCTCCACTTT; CDR3aa: CASSQRAGSSYNSPLHF
d_gene: TRBD1; len: 15; abundance: -; j_gene: TRBJ2-7; v_gene: TRBV18; CDR3nt: TGTGCCAACTCGCTCGGGACAGGGCAATCCTACGAGCAGTACTTC; CDR3aa: CANSLGTGQSYEQYF
d_gene: -; len: 14; abundance: few; j_gene: TRBJ1-2; v_gene: TRBV4-1; CDR3nt: TGCGCCAGCAGCCAAGATCTTGGGGACCATGGCTACACCTTC; CDR3aa: CASSQDLGDHGYTF
d_gene: TRBD2; len: 17; abundance: once; j_gene: TRBJ2-2; v_gene: TRBV12-3/TRBV12-4; CDR3nt: TGTGCCAGCAGCCGGACTAGCGGGAGCGCGAACACCGGGGAGCTGTTTTTT; CDR3aa: CASSRTSGSANTGELFF
d_gene: -; len: 14; abundance: few; j_gene: TRBJ2-4; v_gene: TRBV10-3; CDR3nt: TGTGCCATCAGTGAACAGGGGAGGGAGGACATTCAGTACTTC; CDR3aa: CAISEQGREDIQYF
d_gene: -; len: 14; abundance: many; j_gene: TRBJ2-1; v_gene: TRBV4-1; CDR3nt: TGCGCCAGCAGCCCGGGCGGTATCCGCGATGAGCAGTTCTTC; CDR3aa: CASSPGGIRDEQFF
d_gene: TRBD2; len: 17; abundance: -; j_gene: TRBJ2-3; v_gene: TRBV7-2; CDR3nt: TGTGCCAGCAGCTTAGTAGGGACTAGCGGTTCTGCAGATACGCAGTATTTT; CDR3aa: CASSLVGTSGSADTQYF
d_gene: -; len: 15; abundance: -; j_gene: TRBJ2-3; v_gene: TRBV7-2; CDR3nt: TGTGCCAGCAGCTTGACAGAAGCGGGCTCTTATACGCAGTATTTT; CDR3aa: CASSLTEAGSYTQYF
d_gene: TRBD2; len: 12; abundance: many; j_gene: TRBJ2-1; v_gene: TRBV29-1; CDR3nt: TGCAGCGTTGTGGGGACTAGCGCCGAGCAGTTCTTC; CDR3aa: CSVVGTSAEQFF
d_gene: -; len: 13; abundance: -; j_gene: TRBJ2-2; v_gene: TRBV27; CDR3nt: TGTGCCAGCAGGGAACACAGCGCCGGGGAGCTGTTTTTT; CDR3aa: CASREHSAGELFF
d_gene: -; len: 15; abundance: few; j_gene: TRBJ1-1; v_gene: TRBV15; CDR3nt: TGTGCCACCAGCATGAGACGACAGGTAGTGTGGGGAGCTTTCTTT; CDR3aa: CATSMRRQVVWGAFF
d_gene: TRBD1; len: 15; abundance: -; j_gene: TRBJ1-2; v_gene: TRBV4-3; CDR3nt: TGCGCCAGCAGCTCAGGGGGCGTTGTCCCCTATGGCTACACCTTC; CDR3aa: CASSSGGVVPYGYTF
d_gene: -; len: 15; abundance: few; j_gene: TRBJ2-1; v_gene: TRBV4-1; CDR3nt: TGCGCCAGCAGCCAGGCACAGGGGGGCGGGAGTGAGCAGTTCTTC; CDR3aa: CASSQAQGGGSEQFF
d_gene: -; len: 13; abundance: few; j_gene: TRBJ1-5; v_gene: TRBV4-1; CDR3nt: TGCGCCAGCAGCCAAAAATTCAATCAGCCCCAGCATTTT; CDR3aa: CASSQKFNQPQHF
d_gene: -; len: 11; abundance: many; j_gene: TRBJ2-3; v_gene: TRBV27; CDR3nt: TGTGCCAGCCTGAGGGGGGATACGCAGTATTTT; CDR3aa: CASLRGDTQYF
d_gene: TRBD2; len: 16; abundance: -; j_gene: TRBJ2-5; v_gene: TRBV5-1; CDR3nt: TGCGCCAGCATGATGGGGGCTAGCGGGTTTCAAGAGACCCAGTACTTC; CDR3aa: CASMMGASGFQETQYF
d_gene: TRBD1; len: 15; abundance: -; j_gene: TRBJ2-1; v_gene: TRBV3-1; CDR3nt: TGTGCCAGCAGCCAAGCCGGGACAGCTTACAATGAGCAGTTCTTC; CDR3aa: CASSQAGTAYNEQFF